This TCR beta chain was sequenced during a study of shared clonotypes between healthy human individuals. Study-wide results and limits: A few donors showed sharing of approximately 5% of naive CD4 clonotypes.

Those who donated were healthy HIV-negative adults, with no recent acute infections or vaccinations reported. Sorted-subset replicate PCR reactions were performed with about 200 ng DNA, corresponding to tens of thousands of T cell genomes. This table comes from immunoSEQ multiplex PCR, and its TCRdb copy is limited to in-frame clones, with some not included. The sample includes approximately 2,000,000 clones, 92% of them seen just once. About this clone: Its antigen is unidentified.

The CDR3 is 15 amino acids. With 1 base removed from V and 1 base from J, the gap between germline ends came to 11 bases. Germline values: CDR1 SGHRS, CDR2 YFSETQ. Input material: naive CD4+ T cells from PBMCs. This sample's subset: CD45RA+ positively selected. The clonotype originates from a man aged 18-30 years in good health. Some clones in this sample may be carry-over from other donors' samples. The chain recombines TRBV5-1 with TRBJ2-5, with a possible D match to TRBD1 (6 bases). The CDR3 nucleotides are TGCGCCAGCAGCTTGTTGACAGGCTCCCAAGAGACCCAGTACTTC. Translation: CASSLLTGSQETQYF.